Described below is a single TCR beta chain sequence and its context. What it binds is not known. Germline loops: CDR1 ENHRY, CDR2 SYGVKD. Trimming took off 0 bases at V and 2 bases at J, with 10 bases between the two ends. CDR3 length equals 15 residues. The record originates from a study of identical twins. One entry per CDR3 protein results from TCRdb running MiXCR on the 5' RACE reads. The data contain 400,000 to 550,000 distinct CDR3 sequences, less than 25% of them singletons. Study-level findings and limits: Alpha sequences that were out-of-frame and twin-shared showed an excess of low generation probability.

Separately, the same data were catalogued under a study of T cells expressing NK-cell markers.

This receptor was obtained from a woman aged 18-29 years in good health. Sequenced input: CD4+ T cells sorted from blood. This sequence joins TRBV10-3 and TRBJ1-2; a possible D gene is TRBD1 (5 bases). The CDR3 DNA follows: TGTGCCATCAGTGAGTCGGCAGGGCTGAACTATGGCTACACCTTC. This gives the protein CAISESAGLNYGYTF.